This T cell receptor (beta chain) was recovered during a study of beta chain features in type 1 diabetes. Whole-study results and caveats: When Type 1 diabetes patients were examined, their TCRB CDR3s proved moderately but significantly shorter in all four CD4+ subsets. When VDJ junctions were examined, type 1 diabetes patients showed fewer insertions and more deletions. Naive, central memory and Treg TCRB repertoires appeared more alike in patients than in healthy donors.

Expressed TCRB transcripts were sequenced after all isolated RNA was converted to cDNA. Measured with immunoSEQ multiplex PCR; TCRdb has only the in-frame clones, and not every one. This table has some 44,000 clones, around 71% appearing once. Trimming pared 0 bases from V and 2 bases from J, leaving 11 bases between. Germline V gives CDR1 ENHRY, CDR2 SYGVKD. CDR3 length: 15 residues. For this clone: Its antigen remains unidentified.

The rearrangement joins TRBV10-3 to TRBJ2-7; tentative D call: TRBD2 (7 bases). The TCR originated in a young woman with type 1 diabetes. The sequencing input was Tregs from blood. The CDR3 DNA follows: TGTGCCATCAGTGAGTCAGGGGGGGCGGCCTACGAGCAGTACTTC. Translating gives CAISESGGAAYEQYF.